These 7 T cell receptor beta chains originate from one sample sequenced in a study of Graves' ophthalmopathy and Graves' hyperthyroidism (dated by TCRdb to 2016 to 2019). The data were produced on an Illumina HiSeq 2000. For repertoire sequencing, TCR beta CDR3 regions were amplified from RNA transcripts. A first-round RT-PCR used HTBI primers with the Qiagen OneStep RT-PCR kit, followed by a second-round multiplex PCR, size selection and purification. TCRdb redid the processing of the public reads, applying fastp at Q25 and MiXCR, and retained in-frame beta chains. Rows with a matching CDR3 protein are joined into one entry that keeps the most common DNA and genes. The sample data list 300,000 to 400,000 distinct CDR3 sequences, and under 20% of these were observed just once. The ten largest clones add up to over 9% of the sample. Sequenced input: peripheral blood. These receptors were taken from an adult man with Graves' ophthalmopathy.

This clonotype was seen at least ten times. The V and J genes are TRBV2 and TRBJ2-5; possible D gene TRBD1, 5 bases. Germline loops: CDR1 SNHLY, CDR2 FYNNEI. Trimming took 1 base from V and 7 from J, leaving 10 bases between them. The CDR3 is made up of 13 amino acids. The CDR3, as DNA: TGTGCCAGCAGTGAAGTGGTTAGGGGGACCCAGTACTTC. It translates to CASSEVVRGTQYF.

A few counts support this clonotype. This sequence joins TRBV7-9 and TRBJ2-6; 10 nucleotides agree with TRBD2. Germline CDR1 reads SEHNR; CDR2 reads FQNEAQ (reference sequence). V gave up 5 bases and J gave up 1 base; unmatched junction bases: 11. The CDR3 consists of 19 residues. The CDR3 protein is CASSIPPGTSVSGANVLTF. The CDR3, as DNA: TGTGCCAGCAGCATTCCGCCCGGGACTAGCGTTTCTGGGGCCAACGTCCTGACTTTC. Full variable domain (missing parts from reference TRBV7-9 and TRBJ2-6): DTGVSQNPRHKITKRGQNVTFRCDPISEHNRLYWYRQTLGQGPEFLTYFQNEAQLEKSRLLSDRFSAERPKGSFSTLEIQRTEQGDSAMYLCASSIPPGTSVSGANVLTFGAGSRLTVL.

This clonotype was seen ten or more times. The chain recombines TRBV28 with TRBJ2-5; TRBD1 matches 7 bases. The CDR3 runs to 15 residues. V trimming: 2 bases; J trimming: 0 bases; junction bases outside the gene matches: 3. In germline, CDR1 is MDHEN, CDR2 SYDVKM. The CDR3 spells CASSLAGTDQETQYF. CDR3 bases: TGTGCCAGCAGTTTAGCCGGGACAGACCAAGAGACCCAGTACTTC. Filled out from reference TRBV28 and TRBJ2-5, the complete variable domain reads DVKVTQSSRYLVKRTGEKVFLECVQDMDHENMFWYRQDPGLGLRLIYFSYDVKMKEKGDIPEGYSVSREKKERFSLILESASTNQTSMYLCASSLAGTDQETQYFGPGTRLLVL.

This clonotype was observed at least ten times. This sequence may be a read error, since a much larger clone differs from it by one base. The chain employs TRBV30 and TRBJ1-2; no clear D gene. Germline V gives CDR1 GTSNPN, CDR2 SVGIG (reference sequence). This CDR3 region has 13 residues. V shed 0 bases and J shed 4 bases, with 9 bases lying between them. The CDR3 coding sequence is TGTGCCTGGAGTGTATCCAGGACCTATGGCTACACCTTC. Protein: CAWSVSRTYGYTF.

This clonotype has ten or more counts. The rearrangement uses TRBV5-1 and TRBJ2-7, with unresolved D. V lost 4 bases and J lost 0, with 14 bases in between. Germline lookup yields CDR1 SGHRS and CDR2 YFSETQ. The CDR3 runs to 15 residues. CDR3 bases: TGCGCCAGCAGCCACGGACGGCCGAGCTCCTACGAGCAGTACTTC. Its protein product is CASSHGRPSSYEQYF.

This clonotype was counted many times. V and J are TRBV19 and TRBJ1-1, with 10 bases matching TRBD1. The CDR3 has 15 residues. V lost 5 bases and J lost 7; bases outside the gene matches: 10. Germline loops: CDR1 LNHDA, CDR2 SQIVND (reference sequence). DNA of the CDR3: TGTGCCAGTAGTCCGCAGACAGGGGGCTCCGATGAAGCTTTCTTT. As protein: CASSPQTGGSDEAFF.

The CDR3 here is CASSARDYPNTGELFF. The CDR3 DNA reads TGCGCCAGCAGCGCCCGGGACTATCCAAACACCGGGGAGCTGTTTTTT. The chain combines TRBV4-1 with TRBJ2-2, with 7 bases aligning to TRBD2. CDR3 length equals 16 residues. Germline V gives CDR1 MGHRA, CDR2 YSYEKL. V lost 5 bases and J lost 2; bases outside the gene matches: 8.